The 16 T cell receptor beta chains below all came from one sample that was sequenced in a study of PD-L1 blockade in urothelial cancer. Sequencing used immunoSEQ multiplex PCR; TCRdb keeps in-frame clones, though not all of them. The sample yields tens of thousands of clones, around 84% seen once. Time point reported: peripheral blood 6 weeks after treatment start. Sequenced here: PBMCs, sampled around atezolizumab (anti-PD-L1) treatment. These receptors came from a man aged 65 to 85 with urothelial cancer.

The CDR3, as DNA: TGTGCCAGCAGTCAGGACAGGAACACTGAAGCTTTCTTT. Translated, it gives CASSQDRNTEAFF. The chain has TRBV6-5 and TRBJ1-1, with D perhaps matching TRBD1 (6 bases). V lost 5 bases to trimming and J lost 1 base, with 8 bases between them. The CDR3 consists of 13 residues. Germline CDR1 and CDR2: MNHEY and SVGAGI.

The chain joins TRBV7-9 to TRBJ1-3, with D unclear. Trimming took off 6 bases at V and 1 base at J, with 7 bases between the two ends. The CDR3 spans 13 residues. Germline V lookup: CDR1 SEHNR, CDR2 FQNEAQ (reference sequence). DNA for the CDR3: TGTGCCAGCAGTCACAGTTCTGGAAACACCATATATTTT. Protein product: CASSHSSGNTIYF. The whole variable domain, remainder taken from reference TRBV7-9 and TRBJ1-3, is DTGVSQNPRHKITKRGQNVTFRCDPISEHNRLYWYRQTLGQGPEFLTYFQNEAQLEKSRLLSDRFSAERPKGSFSTLEIQRTEQGDSAMYLCASSHSSGNTIYFGEGSWLTVV.

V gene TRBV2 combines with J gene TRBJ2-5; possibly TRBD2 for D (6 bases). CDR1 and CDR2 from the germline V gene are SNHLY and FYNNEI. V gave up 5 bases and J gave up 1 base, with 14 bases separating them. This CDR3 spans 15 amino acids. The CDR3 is CASSLSGSPQETQYF. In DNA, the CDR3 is TGTGCCAGCAGTCTATCCGGGAGCCCCCAAGAGACCCAGTACTTC. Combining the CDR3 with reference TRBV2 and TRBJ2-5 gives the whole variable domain EPEVTQTPSHQVTQMGQEVILRCVPISNHLYFYWYRQILGQKVEFLVSFYNNEISEKSEIFDDQFSVERPDGSNFTLKIRSTKLEDSAMYFCASSLSGSPQETQYFGPGTRLLVL.

The CDR3 nucleotides are TGTGCCAGCAGTTTGTCAGGGAGCAATCAGCCCCAGCATTTT. It is translated as CASSLSGSNQPQHF. The chain recombines TRBV6-6 with TRBJ1-5; perhaps TRBD1 as D (5 bases). Per germline, CDR1 MNHNY and CDR2 SVGAGI (reference sequence). This CDR3 is built from 14 residues. V lost 4 bases to trimming and J lost 1 base, with 8 bases between them.

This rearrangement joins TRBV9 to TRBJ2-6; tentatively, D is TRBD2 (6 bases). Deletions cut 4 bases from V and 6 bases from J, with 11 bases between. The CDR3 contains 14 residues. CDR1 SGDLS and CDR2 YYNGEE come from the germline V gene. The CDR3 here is CASSLGTLANVLTF. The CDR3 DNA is TGTGCCAGCAGCCTCGGGACTTTGGCCAACGTCCTGACTTTC. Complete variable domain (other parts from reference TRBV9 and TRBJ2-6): DSGVTQTPKHLITATGQRVTLRCSPRSGDLSVYWYQQSLDQGLQFLIQYYNGEERAKGNILERFSAQQFPDLHSELNLSSLELGDSALYFCASSLGTLANVLTFGAGSRLTVL.

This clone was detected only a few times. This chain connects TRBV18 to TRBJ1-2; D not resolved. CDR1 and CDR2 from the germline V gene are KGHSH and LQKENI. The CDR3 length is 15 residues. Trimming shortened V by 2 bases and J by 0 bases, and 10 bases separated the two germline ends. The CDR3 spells CASSPGPAANYGYTF. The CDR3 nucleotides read TGTGCCAGCTCACCAGGTCCTGCAGCTAACTATGGCTACACCTTC. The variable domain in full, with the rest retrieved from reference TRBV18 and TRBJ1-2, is NAGVMQNPRHLVRRRGQEARLRCSPMKGHSHVYWYRQLPEEGLKFMVYLQKENIIDESGMPKERFSAEFPKEGPSILRIQQVVRGDSAAYFCASSPGPAANYGYTFGSGTRLTVV.

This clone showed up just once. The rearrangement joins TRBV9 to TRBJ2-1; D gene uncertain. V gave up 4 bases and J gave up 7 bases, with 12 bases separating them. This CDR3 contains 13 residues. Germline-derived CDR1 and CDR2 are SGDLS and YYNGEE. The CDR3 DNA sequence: TGTGCCAGCAGCCTAACCACTGGTAATGAGCAGTTCTTC. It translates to CASSLTTGNEQFF. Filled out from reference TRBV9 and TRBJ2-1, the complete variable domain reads DSGVTQTPKHLITATGQRVTLRCSPRSGDLSVYWYQQSLDQGLQFLIQYYNGEERAKGNILERFSAQQFPDLHSELNLSSLELGDSALYFCASSLTTGNEQFFGPGTRLTVL.

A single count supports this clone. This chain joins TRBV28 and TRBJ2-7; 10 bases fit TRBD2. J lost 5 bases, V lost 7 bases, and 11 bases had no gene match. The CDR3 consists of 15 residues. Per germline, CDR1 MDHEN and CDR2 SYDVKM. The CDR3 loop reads CASTPGGLAANEQYF. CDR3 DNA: TGTGCCAGCACTCCGGGAGGACTAGCGGCTAACGAGCAGTACTTC.

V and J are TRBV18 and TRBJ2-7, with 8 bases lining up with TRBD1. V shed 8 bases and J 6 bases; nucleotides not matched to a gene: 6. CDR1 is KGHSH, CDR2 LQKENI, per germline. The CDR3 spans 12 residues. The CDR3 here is CASARQGSEQYF. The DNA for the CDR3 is TGTGCCAGCGCCCGACAGGGGAGCGAGCAGTACTTC.

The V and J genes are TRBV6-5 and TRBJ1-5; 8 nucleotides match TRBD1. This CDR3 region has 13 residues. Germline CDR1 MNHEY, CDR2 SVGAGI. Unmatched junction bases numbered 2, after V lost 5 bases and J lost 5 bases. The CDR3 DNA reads TGTGCCAGCAGTCAGACAGGGGATCAGCCCCAGCATTTT. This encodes CASSQTGDQPQHF.

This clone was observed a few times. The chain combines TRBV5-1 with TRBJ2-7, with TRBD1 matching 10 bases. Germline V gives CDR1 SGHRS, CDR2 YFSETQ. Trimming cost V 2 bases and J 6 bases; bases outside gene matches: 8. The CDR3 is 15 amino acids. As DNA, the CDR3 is TGCGCCAGCAGCTTCGCCGGGACAGGGGCACCCGAGCAGTACTTC. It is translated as CASSFAGTGAPEQYF.

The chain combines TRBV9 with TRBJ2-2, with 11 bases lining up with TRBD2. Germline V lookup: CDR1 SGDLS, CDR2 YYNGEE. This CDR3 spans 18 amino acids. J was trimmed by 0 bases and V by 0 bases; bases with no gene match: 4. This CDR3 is CASSVGDSGGANTGELFF. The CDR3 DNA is TGTGCCAGCAGCGTAGGGGATAGCGGGGGGGCGAACACCGGGGAGCTGTTTTTT. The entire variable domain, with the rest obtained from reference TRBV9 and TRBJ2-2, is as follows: DSGVTQTPKHLITATGQRVTLRCSPRSGDLSVYWYQQSLDQGLQFLIQYYNGEERAKGNILERFSAQQFPDLHSELNLSSLELGDSALYFCASSVGDSGGANTGELFFGEGSRLTVL.

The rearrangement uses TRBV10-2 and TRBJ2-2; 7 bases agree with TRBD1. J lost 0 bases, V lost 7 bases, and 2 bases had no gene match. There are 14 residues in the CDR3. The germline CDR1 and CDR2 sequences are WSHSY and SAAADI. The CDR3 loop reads CASIGQANTGELFF. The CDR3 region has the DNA TGCGCCAGCATAGGACAGGCGAACACCGGGGAGCTGTTTTTT.

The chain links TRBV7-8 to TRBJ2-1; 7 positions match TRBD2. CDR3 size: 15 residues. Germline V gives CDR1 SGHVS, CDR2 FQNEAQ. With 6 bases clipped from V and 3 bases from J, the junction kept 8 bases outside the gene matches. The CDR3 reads CASSSTSLLYNEQFF. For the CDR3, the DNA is TGTGCCAGCAGTTCGACTAGCCTCCTCTACAATGAGCAGTTCTTC.

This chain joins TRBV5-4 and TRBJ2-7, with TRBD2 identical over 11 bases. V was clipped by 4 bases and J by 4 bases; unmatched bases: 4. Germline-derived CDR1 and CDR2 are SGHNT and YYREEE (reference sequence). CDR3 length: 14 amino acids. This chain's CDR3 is CASSVAGGTYEQYF. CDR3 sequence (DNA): TGTGCCAGCAGCGTAGCGGGGGGGACTTACGAGCAGTACTTC.

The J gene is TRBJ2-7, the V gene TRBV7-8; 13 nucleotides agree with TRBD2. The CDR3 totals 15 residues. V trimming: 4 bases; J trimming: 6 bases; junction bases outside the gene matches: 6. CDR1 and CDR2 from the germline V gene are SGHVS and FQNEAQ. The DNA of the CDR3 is TGTGCCAGCAGCTCGGTACTAGCGGGAGGGACCGAGCAGTACTTC. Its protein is CASSSVLAGGTEQYF.